Following are 28 T cell receptor beta chains from one sample sequenced in a study of CD8 T cells in ankylosing spondylitis. TCRdb ran MiXCR on the 5' RACE reads and lists one entry per CDR3 protein. The table includes roughly 69,000 distinct CDR3 sequences, over 4% detected once. Specimen: blood, either unsorted or a sorted T cell fraction (not recorded which). The receptor source for this set is a male donor with ankylosing spondylitis or in good health (not recorded which).

This clonotype has at least ten counts. The chain carries TRBV12-3 or TRBV12-4 and TRBJ2-6; 9 positions agree with TRBD1. V dropped 8 bases and J dropped 0; count of bases not matched to a gene: 17. CDR3 length: 20 amino acids. This CDR3 reads CASDFLSFWTGDSGANVLTF. CDR3 in DNA: TGTGCCAGCGACTTTTTGTCCTTTTGGACAGGGGACTCTGGGGCCAACGTCCTGACTTTC.

In this sample, this clonotype turned up many times. V gene TRBV5-1 combines with J gene TRBJ2-3; perhaps TRBD2 as D (6 bases). The germline CDR1 and CDR2 sequences are SGHRS and YFSETQ. V gave up 2 bases and J gave up 6 bases, with 19 bases separating them. The CDR3 is 16 residues long. In DNA, the CDR3 is TGCGCCAGCAGCTTTACCGGGAGCGCACAGAGGGATACGCAGTATTTT. This gives the protein CASSFTGSAQRDTQYF.

This clonotype was counted ten times or more. The chain employs TRBV10-3 and TRBJ1-5, with TRBD1 as a possible D gene (5 bases). Germline CDR1 and CDR2: ENHRY and SYGVKD. The V end was cut by 0 bases, the J end by 4 bases, with 7 bases between. This CDR3 region has 14 residues. The CDR3: CAISESTVNQPQHF. The CDR3 DNA follows: TGTGCCATCAGTGAGTCGACAGTTAATCAGCCCCAGCATTTT.

This clonotype has just a few counts. The rearrangement links TRBV20-1 to TRBJ2-7; D is possibly TRBD1 (5 bases). The V gene's germline CDR1 is DFQATT and CDR2 SNEGSKA (reference sequence). V was shortened by 3 bases and J by 2 bases, with 20 bases between the two germline ends. The CDR3 has 16 residues. This CDR3 reads CSASLRLGAKTYEQYF. CDR3 nucleotide sequence: TGCAGTGCTAGCCTTCGGTTAGGGGCGAAAACCTACGAGCAGTACTTC.

This clonotype was recorded many times. The chain uses TRBV4-3 and TRBJ2-3; D is unresolved. The CDR3 is 15 amino acids. Trimming cost V 1 base and J 2 bases, with 10 bases left between them. Germline-derived CDR1 and CDR2 are LGHNA and YSLEER. This CDR3 reads CASSQGRQLTDTQYF. The CDR3 DNA follows: TGCGCCAGCAGCCAAGGGCGGCAGCTCACAGATACGCAGTATTTT.

This clonotype showed up many times. The CDR3 reads CASSWRRGGNTEAFF. The CDR3 DNA is TGCGCCAGCAGCTGGAGGCGAGGAGGGAACACTGAAGCTTTCTTT. The chain uses TRBV4-3 and TRBJ1-1, with D uncertain. Trimming stripped 5 bases from V and 1 base from J, with 14 bases between. CDR3 size: 15 residues. The germline V gene encodes CDR1 LGHNA and CDR2 YSLEER.

In this sample, this clonotype turned up many times. The chain joins TRBV12-3 or TRBV12-4 to TRBJ1-5; a weak D match, TRBD1 (5 bases). Trimming removed 3 bases from V and 7 bases from J, with 10 bases in between. This CDR3 comprises 13 residues. CDR3 protein: CASSLGGDQPQHF. The CDR3 coding sequence is TGTGCCAGCAGTTTGGGAGGGGACCAGCCCCAGCATTTT.

There are many counts of this clonotype. The chain combines TRBV7-9 with TRBJ2-3, with no clear D. This CDR3 has 12 residues. The germline gives CDR1 SEHNR, CDR2 FQNEAQ (reference sequence). V was cut by 1 base and J by 6 bases, with 5 bases left in between. The CDR3 here is CASSLGLDTQYF. In DNA, the CDR3 is TGTGCCAGCAGCTTAGGCCTTGATACGCAGTATTTT.

The sample holds many counts of this clonotype. The genes are TRBV2 and TRBJ1-2; D remains unclear. Per germline, CDR1 SNHLY and CDR2 FYNNEI. The CDR3 consists of 14 residues. V was trimmed by 0 bases and J by 4 bases, leaving 9 bases between them. CDR3: CASSEARTVYGYTF. The CDR3 bases are TGTGCCAGCAGTGAAGCCCGGACGGTCTATGGCTACACCTTC.

The chain links TRBV24-1 to TRBJ2-1, with 9 nucleotides matching TRBD1. Germline V gene sequence: CDR1 KGHDR, CDR2 SFDVKD. Unmatched junction bases numbered 2, after V lost 9 bases and J lost 3 bases. The CDR3 covers 13 residues. The CDR3 DNA follows: TGTGCCACCGAGGGACAGGGCTACAATGAGCAGTTCTTC. It codes for CATEGQGYNEQFF.

This clonotype was observed many times. CDR3 DNA: TGTGCCAGCAGCTTAGGTAGCGGGGATGAGCAGTTCTTC. Amino acid sequence: CASSLGSGDEQFF. The chain employs TRBV7-3 and TRBJ2-1; TRBD2 matches at 8 bases. The CDR3 is made up of 13 amino acids. Per the germline V gene, CDR1 is SGHTA and CDR2 is FQGTGA. Germline trimming cut 2 bases from V and 8 bases from J; bases unmatched to any gene: 2.

Ten or more counts support this clonotype. This rearrangement joins TRBV27 to TRBJ1-6; maybe TRBD1 (6 bases). CDR1 is MNHEY, CDR2 SMNVEV, per germline (reference sequence). This CDR3 spans 14 amino acids. V lost 3 bases and J 6 bases, leaving 9 bases between the germline ends. The CDR3 DNA reads TGTGCCAGCAGTTTCAGGGGATTTAATTCACCCCTCCACTTT. Amino acids: CASSFRGFNSPLHF.

The genes are TRBV28 and TRBJ2-3, with D uncertain. Trimming took off 5 bases at V and 4 bases at J, with 16 bases between the two ends. The germline gives CDR1 MDHEN, CDR2 SYDVKM. The CDR3 has 15 residues. The chain's CDR3 is CASSLPGVVADTQYF. The CDR3 DNA sequence: TGTGCCAGCAGTCTGCCCGGAGTCGTCGCAGATACGCAGTATTTT.

This clonotype was seen at least ten times. The gene calls are TRBV11-2 and TRBJ2-2; TRBD1 matches 8 bases. Trimming took 3 bases from V and 6 from J; bases not matched to a gene: 6. The CDR3 extends over 15 amino acids. CDR1 and CDR2 (germline): SGHAT, FQNNGV. The CDR3: CASSFLQGASGELFF. In DNA, the CDR3 is TGTGCCAGCAGCTTTCTCCAGGGGGCCTCCGGGGAGCTGTTTTTT.

This clonotype has ten or more counts. The chain recombines TRBV5-6 with TRBJ2-5, with D unresolved. The CDR3 has 14 residues. CDR1 is SGHDT, CDR2 YYEEEE, per germline. Trimming pared 1 base from V and 1 base from J, leaving 8 bases between. The CDR3 loop is CASSLRVLQETQYF. In DNA, the CDR3 is TGTGCCAGCAGCTTGCGGGTACTCCAAGAGACCCAGTACTTC.

This clonotype was seen ten or more times. The chain combines TRBV6-2 or TRBV6-3 with TRBJ2-3; no definite D call. V dropped 5 bases and J dropped 1 base, with 16 bases sitting between them. Germline CDR1 and CDR2: MNHEY and SVGEGT. The CDR3 totals 16 residues. The CDR3 spells CASSPRLLLRTDTQYF. DNA for the CDR3: TGTGCCAGCAGTCCCAGACTCCTCCTACGCACAGATACGCAGTATTTT.

The table lists this clonotype with many counts. V is TRBV29-1 and J is TRBJ2-1, with D unclear. The CDR3 runs to 8 residues. With 8 bases removed from V and 10 bases from J, the gap between germline ends came to 6 bases. The germline V gene has CDR1 SQVTM and CDR2 ANQGSEA. CDR3 sequence: CSIYEQFF. The CDR3 nucleotides are TGCAGCATATACGAGCAGTTCTTC.

This clonotype was counted ten times or more. The gene calls are TRBV12-3 or TRBV12-4 and TRBJ2-2; maybe TRBD2 (5 bases). This CDR3 region has 15 residues. Trimming pared 5 bases from V and 4 bases from J, leaving 14 bases between. The CDR3 is CASSISGESTGELFF. Here the CDR3 DNA reads TGTGCCAGCAGTATCAGCGGAGAGTCCACCGGGGAGCTGTTTTTT.

This clonotype was seen ten or more times. The J gene is TRBJ1-2, the V gene TRBV5-1; no clear D. The ends were cut back, 4 bases at V and 0 bases at J, with 7 bases in the middle. The germline V gene encodes CDR1 SGHRS and CDR2 YFSETQ. The CDR3 runs 13 residues. The CDR3 nucleotides read TGCGCCAGCAGCCCGGGTTCTAACTATGGCTACACCTTC. It codes for CASSPGSNYGYTF.

This clonotype was counted at least ten times. V is TRBV7-2 and J is TRBJ2-3; D is unclear. The CDR3 has 13 residues. V lost 4 bases and J 1 base, leaving 6 bases between the germline ends. Germline V lookup: CDR1 SGHTA, CDR2 FQGNSA. The CDR3 nucleotides are TGTGCCAGCAGCTCCCTGCGCACAGATACGCAGTATTTT. It translates to CASSSLRTDTQYF.

This clonotype was seen repeatedly, ten times or more. The chain recombines TRBV10-3 with TRBJ2-2, with 9 bases fitting TRBD2. This CDR3 has 17 residues. The V and J ends lost 9 bases and 0 bases, in that order; junction bases with no gene match: 11. Looked up from germline, CDR1 is ENHRY and CDR2 is SYGVKD. CDR3 in amino acids: CAMLAGSVIANTGELFF. CDR3 in DNA: TGTGCCATGCTAGCGGGAAGTGTTATCGCGAACACCGGGGAGCTGTTTTTT.

There are many counts of this clonotype. V and J are TRBV28 and TRBJ2-7; D is ambiguous. Per germline, CDR1 MDHEN and CDR2 SYDVKM. This CDR3 contains 12 residues. The germline V and J ends were trimmed by 3 bases and 7 bases, with 10 bases remaining between them. In DNA, the CDR3 is TGTGCCAGCAGTTTGGGCAGATGGGAGCAGTACTTC. This sequence encodes CASSLGRWEQYF.

This clonotype was detected ten times or more. This chain links TRBV19 with TRBJ1-2; 8 nucleotides align to TRBD1. CDR3 length: 13 amino acids. Looked up from germline, CDR1 is LNHDA and CDR2 is SQIVND (reference sequence). V gave up 3 bases and J gave up 4 bases; unmatched junction bases: 1. CDR3 nucleotide sequence: TGTGCCAGTAGTATGCAGGGGGCCTATGGCTACACCTTC. This encodes CASSMQGAYGYTF.

In this sample, this clonotype turned up a few times. Written as DNA, the CDR3 is TGTGCCAGCTCACCTACTAGCGGGGGGGCCCTACTCTCCGAGCAGTACTTC. Its protein product is CASSPTSGGALLSEQYF. The rearrangement uses TRBV18 and TRBJ2-7, with TRBD2 matching over 13 bases. Germline CDR1 is KGHSH and CDR2 is LQKENI. This CDR3 has 17 amino acids. The V segment lost 3 bases and the J segment 6 bases; nucleotides outside the gene matches: 11.

This clonotype was observed at least ten times. This rearrangement joins TRBV29-1 to TRBJ1-5; TRBD1 matches 9 bases. The CDR3 runs to 15 residues. With 7 bases clipped from V and 1 base from J, the junction kept 8 bases outside the gene matches. Germline V gene sequence: CDR1 SQVTM, CDR2 ANQGSEA. CDR3 region: CSAGSGTGSNQPQHF. CDR3 nucleotides: TGCAGCGCTGGATCCGGGACAGGGAGCAATCAGCCCCAGCATTTT.

This clonotype was found many times. J is TRBJ1-5 and V is TRBV12-3 or TRBV12-4, with D perhaps matching TRBD1 (5 bases). This CDR3 comprises 13 residues. The V gene lost 3 bases and the J gene lost 6 bases, with 9 bases spanning the gap. The CDR3 region is CASSLKGTQPQHF. The CDR3 region has the DNA TGTGCCAGCAGTTTGAAAGGGACTCAGCCCCAGCATTTT.

The table lists this clonotype with many counts. The rearrangement uses TRBV20-1 and TRBJ2-2; possible D gene TRBD2, 5 bases. The CDR3 spans 15 residues. The V gene's germline CDR1 is DFQATT and CDR2 SNEGSKA (reference sequence). V was pared by 0 bases and J by 5 bases, with 13 bases between. CDR3 nucleotide sequence: TGCAGTGCTAGAGATCTTCCGGGGAAGACCGGGGAGCTGTTTTTT. Translation: CSARDLPGKTGELFF.

The table lists this clonotype with many counts. V usage is TRBV28 and J usage is TRBJ2-7; TRBD2 might be the D (6 bases). The CDR3 extends over 13 amino acids. Germline V gives CDR1 MDHEN, CDR2 SYDVKM. The DNA of the CDR3 is TGTACCACCGGTGACGGGAGCTCCTACGAGCAGTACTTC. Translation: CTTGDGSSYEQYF. Together with reference TRBV28 and TRBJ2-7, the CDR3 gives the full variable domain: DVKVTQSSRYLVKRTGEKVFLECVQDMDHENMFWYRQDPGLGLRLIYFSYDVKMKEKGDIPEGYSVSREKKERFSLILESASTNQTSMYLCTTGDGSSYEQYFGPGTRLTVT.